The 12 T cell receptor beta chains given below trace back to one sample, sequenced in a study of blood T cell repertoires in COVID-19. Some clones are missing from TCRdb's copy, which holds only in-frame ones; the method was immunoSEQ multiplex PCR. The table records 130,000 or so clones, 84% of them present only once. Material: peripheral blood. Source of these receptors: a man aged 55 to 70 with acute or convalescent COVID-19.

The chain uses TRBV4-1 and TRBJ1-1, with unresolved D. Germline V CDR1 and CDR2: MGHRA, YSYEKL. V was trimmed by 0 bases and J by 2 bases, leaving 13 bases between them. CDR3 size: 16 residues. CDR3 nucleotides: TGCGCCAGCAGCCAAGATTCGTGGGCAGCTAACACTGAAGCTTTCTTT. This encodes CASSQDSWAANTEAFF.

The chain uses TRBV19 and TRBJ1-4; a possible D gene is TRBD1 (5 bases). Per the germline V gene, CDR1 is LNHDA and CDR2 is SQIVND (reference sequence). The CDR3 is made up of 15 amino acids. V was pared by 1 base and J by 10 bases, with 16 bases between. The CDR3 is CASSIGGIGLGKLFF. The DNA of the CDR3 is TGTGCCAGTAGTATAGGGGGCATCGGCCTGGGAAAACTGTTTTTT.

V is TRBV20-1 and J is TRBJ2-3; D gene ambiguous. There are 11 residues in the CDR3. CDR1 and CDR2 from the germline V gene are DFQATT and SNEGSKA (reference sequence). V was shortened by 2 bases and J by 6 bases, with 6 bases between the two germline ends. CDR3 sequence reads: CSARPSDTQYF. The CDR3 DNA follows: TGCAGTGCTAGACCCTCGGATACGCAGTATTTT.

This chain connects TRBV5-1 to TRBJ2-7; 8 bases map to TRBD1. CDR3 length: 14 residues. V was clipped by 2 bases and J by 2 bases; unmatched bases: 3. The germline V gene has CDR1 SGHRS and CDR2 YFSETQ. The CDR3 region has the DNA TGCGCCAGCAGCTTCGGGACAGGACCCTACGAGCAGTACTTC. This translates into CASSFGTGPYEQYF.

The chain couples TRBV5-4 to TRBJ1-2; TRBD1 matches 8 bases. Unmatched junction bases numbered 2, after V lost 3 bases and J lost 4 bases. The V gene's germline CDR1 is SGHNT and CDR2 YYREEE (reference sequence). CDR3 length equals 13 residues. In DNA, the CDR3 is TGTGCCAGCAGCTCAGGGGGCTCCTATGGCTACACCTTC. Amino acid sequence: CASSSGGSYGYTF.

This chain connects TRBV10-3 to TRBJ2-7, with TRBD1 matching 10 bases. The germline V gene has CDR1 ENHRY and CDR2 SYGVKD. The trim removed 8 bases at V and 4 bases at J, leaving 11 bases unmatched. The CDR3 sequence is 15 residues long. The CDR3 sequence is CAIAYSTGGQYEQYF. For the CDR3, the DNA is TGTGCCATCGCTTACTCGACAGGGGGCCAGTACGAGCAGTACTTC.

CDR3 amino acids: CASSLDGSGYYGTDTQYF. CDR3 nucleotide sequence: TGTGCCAGCAGCTTGGATGGTAGCGGGTATTATGGCACAGATACGCAGTATTTT. The rearrangement joins TRBV5-4 to TRBJ2-3, with TRBD2 identical over 7 bases. V trimming: 0 bases; J trimming: 1 base; junction bases outside the gene matches: 11. Germline-derived CDR1 and CDR2 are SGHNT and YYREEE (reference sequence). The CDR3 sequence is 18 residues long.

As to this clone: A read error may produce the germline difference seen at one junction end. The sample contains more than one DNA sequence encoding this CDR3. This chain connects TRBV18 to TRBJ1-1; no firm D call. This CDR3 is 17 amino acids long. Germline V gene data show CDR1 as KGHSH and CDR2 as LQKENI. CDR3 protein: CASSPLEGGNMNTEAFF. In DNA, the CDR3 is TGTGCCAGCTCACCGCTGGAGGGCGGGAACATGAACACCGAAGCTTTCTTT.

This sequence joins TRBV25-1 and TRBJ1-6; perhaps TRBD1 as D (5 bases). The CDR3 is 16 amino acids. Germline-derived CDR1 and CDR2 are MGHDK and SYGVNS. Trimming left V 3 bases short and J 6 bases short, with 15 bases between. As DNA, the CDR3 is TGTGCCAGCAGTGACCCGAGACAGTCTTTTAATTCACCCCTCCACTTT. It codes for CASSDPRQSFNSPLHF.

This clone showed up just once. This rearrangement joins TRBV10-1 to TRBJ2-3; D perhaps matches TRBD2 (6 bases). The CDR3 is 14 amino acids. Trimming took 2 bases from V and 3 from J, leaving 9 bases between them. Germline loops: CDR1 WNHNN, CDR2 SYGVQD (reference sequence). CDR3 in DNA: TGCGCCAGCAGTGAGGGACTAATAACAGATACGCAGTATTTT. Its translation: CASSEGLITDTQYF.

The chain couples TRBV6-5 to TRBJ1-3, with unresolved D. The CDR3 is 14 amino acids. V was trimmed by 11 bases and J by 0 bases, leaving 14 bases between them. The germline CDR1 and CDR2 sequences are MNHEY and SVGAGI. The CDR3 region has the DNA TGTGCCGCTACAGCCCAACCCTCTGGAAACACCATATATTTT. Amino acids: CAATAQPSGNTIYF.

The chain links TRBV11-2 to TRBJ2-2; D remains unclear. The CDR3 totals 17 residues. V lost 1 base and J lost 2, with 14 bases in between. Germline CDR1 SGHAT, CDR2 FQNNGV. CDR3 sequence: CASSLAHNTINTGELFF. CDR3 coding DNA: TGTGCCAGCAGCTTAGCTCACAACACCATTAACACCGGGGAGCTGTTTTTT. Filled out from reference TRBV11-2 and TRBJ2-2, the complete variable domain reads EAGVAQSPRYKIIEKRQSVAFWCNPISGHATLYWYQQILGQGPKLLIQFQNNGVVDDSQLPKDRFSAERLKGVDSTLKIQPAKLEDSAVYLCASSLAHNTINTGELFFGEGSRLTVL.